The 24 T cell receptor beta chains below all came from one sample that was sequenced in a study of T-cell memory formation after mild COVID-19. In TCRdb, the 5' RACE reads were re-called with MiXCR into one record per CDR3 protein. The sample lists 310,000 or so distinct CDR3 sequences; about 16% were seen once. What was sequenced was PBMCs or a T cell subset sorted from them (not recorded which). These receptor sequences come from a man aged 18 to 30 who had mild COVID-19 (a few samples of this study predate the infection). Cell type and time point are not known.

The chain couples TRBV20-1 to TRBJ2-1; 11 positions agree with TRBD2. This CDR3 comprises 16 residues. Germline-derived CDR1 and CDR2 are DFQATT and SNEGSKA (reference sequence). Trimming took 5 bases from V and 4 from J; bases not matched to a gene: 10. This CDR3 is CSAPVAASGGYNEQFF. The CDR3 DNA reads TGCAGTGCTCCCGTAGCAGCTAGCGGGGGGTACAATGAGCAGTTCTTC.

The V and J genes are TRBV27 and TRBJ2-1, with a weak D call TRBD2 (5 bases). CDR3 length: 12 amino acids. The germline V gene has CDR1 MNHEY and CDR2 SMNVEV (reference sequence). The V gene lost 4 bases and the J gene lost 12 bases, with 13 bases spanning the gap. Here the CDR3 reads CASSYSGFGQFF. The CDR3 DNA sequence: TGTGCCAGCAGTTATTCGGGGTTTGGGCAGTTCTTC.

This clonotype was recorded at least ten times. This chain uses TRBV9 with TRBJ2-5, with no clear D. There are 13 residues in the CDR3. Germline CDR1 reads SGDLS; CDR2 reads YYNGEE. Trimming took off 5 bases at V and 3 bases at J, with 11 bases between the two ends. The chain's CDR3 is CASSIGSEETQYF. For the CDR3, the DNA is TGTGCCAGCAGTATCGGCAGCGAAGAGACCCAGTACTTC.

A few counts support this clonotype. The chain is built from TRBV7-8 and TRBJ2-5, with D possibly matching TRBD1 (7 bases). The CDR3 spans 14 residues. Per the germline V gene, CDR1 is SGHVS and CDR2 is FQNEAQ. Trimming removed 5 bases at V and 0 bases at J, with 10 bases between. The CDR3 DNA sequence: TGTGCCAGCAGCGCGGGACAGCACCAAGAGACCCAGTACTTC. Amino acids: CASSAGQHQETQYF.

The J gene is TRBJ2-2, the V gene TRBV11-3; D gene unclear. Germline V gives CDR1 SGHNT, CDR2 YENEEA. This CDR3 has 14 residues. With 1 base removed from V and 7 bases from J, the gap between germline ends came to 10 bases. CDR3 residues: CASSLVGFGGELFF. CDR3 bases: TGTGCCAGCAGCTTAGTAGGGTTCGGCGGGGAGCTGTTTTTT. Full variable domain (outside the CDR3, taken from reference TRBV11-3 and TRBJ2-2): EAGVVQSPRYKIIEKKQPVAFWCNPISGHNTLYWYLQNLGQGPELLIRYENEEAVDDSQLPKDRFSAERLKGVDSTLKIQPAELGDSAVYLCASSLVGFGGELFFGEGSRLTVL.

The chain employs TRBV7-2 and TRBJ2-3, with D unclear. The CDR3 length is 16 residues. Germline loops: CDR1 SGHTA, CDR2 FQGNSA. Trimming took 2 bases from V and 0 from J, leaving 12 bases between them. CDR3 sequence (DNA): TGTGCCAGCAGCTTATTCGTGGAACCTAGCACAGATACGCAGTATTTT. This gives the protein CASSLFVEPSTDTQYF.

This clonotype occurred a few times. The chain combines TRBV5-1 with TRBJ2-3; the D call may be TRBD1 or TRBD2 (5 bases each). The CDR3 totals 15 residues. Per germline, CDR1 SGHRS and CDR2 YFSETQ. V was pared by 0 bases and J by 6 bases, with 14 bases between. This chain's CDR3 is CASSLEGTPVDTQYF. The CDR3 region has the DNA TGCGCCAGCAGCTTGGAAGGGACCCCCGTTGATACGCAGTATTTT.

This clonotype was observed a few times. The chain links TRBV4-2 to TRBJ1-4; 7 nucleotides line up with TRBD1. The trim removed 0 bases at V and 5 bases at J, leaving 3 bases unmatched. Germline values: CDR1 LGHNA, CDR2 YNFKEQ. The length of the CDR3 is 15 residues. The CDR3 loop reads CASSQDPGQNEKLFF. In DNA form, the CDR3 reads TGTGCCAGCAGCCAAGATCCGGGACAGAATGAAAAACTGTTTTTT.

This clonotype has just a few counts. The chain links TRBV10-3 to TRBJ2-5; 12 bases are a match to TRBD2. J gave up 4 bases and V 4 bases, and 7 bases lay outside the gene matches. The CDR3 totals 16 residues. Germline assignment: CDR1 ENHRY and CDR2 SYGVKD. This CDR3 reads CAISGGLAGSLETQYF. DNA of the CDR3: TGTGCCATCAGTGGTGGACTAGCGGGGAGCTTAGAGACCCAGTACTTC.

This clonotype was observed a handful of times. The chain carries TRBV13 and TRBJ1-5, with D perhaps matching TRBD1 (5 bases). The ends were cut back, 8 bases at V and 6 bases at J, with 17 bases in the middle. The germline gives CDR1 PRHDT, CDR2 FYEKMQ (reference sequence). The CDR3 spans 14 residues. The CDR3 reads CASGDSRVGQPQHF. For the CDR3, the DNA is TGTGCCAGCGGGGACTCAAGGGTAGGTCAGCCCCAGCATTTT.

CDR3 loop: CASSVADNQPQHF. The CDR3 DNA sequence: TGTGCCAGCAGCGTAGCCGACAATCAGCCCCAGCATTTT. The rearrangement links TRBV9 to TRBJ1-5; D gene ambiguous. Trimming shortened V by 0 bases and J by 3 bases, and 4 bases separated the two germline ends. The CDR3 covers 13 residues. The germline CDR1 and CDR2 sequences are SGDLS and YYNGEE. Based on the CDR3 plus reference TRBV9 and TRBJ1-5, the full variable domain is DSGVTQTPKHLITATGQRVTLRCSPRSGDLSVYWYQQSLDQGLQFLIQYYNGEERAKGNILERFSAQQFPDLHSELNLSSLELGDSALYFCASSVADNQPQHFGDGTRLSIL.

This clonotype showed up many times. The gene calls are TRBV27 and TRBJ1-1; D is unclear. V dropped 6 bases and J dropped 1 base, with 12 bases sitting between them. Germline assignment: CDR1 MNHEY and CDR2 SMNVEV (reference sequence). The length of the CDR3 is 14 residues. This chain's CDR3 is CASRRLEGNTEAFF. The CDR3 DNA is TGTGCCAGCAGAAGGCTCGAGGGGAACACTGAAGCTTTCTTT.

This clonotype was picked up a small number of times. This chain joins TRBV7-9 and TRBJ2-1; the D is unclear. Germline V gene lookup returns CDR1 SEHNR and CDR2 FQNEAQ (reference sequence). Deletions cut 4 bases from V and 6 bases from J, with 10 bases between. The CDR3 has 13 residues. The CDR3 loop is CASSSSQTNEQFF. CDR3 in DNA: TGTGCCAGCAGCTCCTCGCAAACCAATGAGCAGTTCTTC.

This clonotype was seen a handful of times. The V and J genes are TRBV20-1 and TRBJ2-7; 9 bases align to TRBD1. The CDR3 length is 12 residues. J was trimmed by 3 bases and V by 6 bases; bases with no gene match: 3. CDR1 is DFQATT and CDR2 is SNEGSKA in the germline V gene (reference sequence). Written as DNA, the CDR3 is TGCAGTGCGGGGGACAGGGACTACGAGCAGTACGTC. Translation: CSAGDRDYEQYV.

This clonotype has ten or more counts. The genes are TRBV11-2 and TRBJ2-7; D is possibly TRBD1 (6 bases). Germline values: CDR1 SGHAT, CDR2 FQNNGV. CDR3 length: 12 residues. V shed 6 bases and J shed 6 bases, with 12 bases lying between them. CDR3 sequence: CASSPTGLEQYF. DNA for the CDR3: TGTGCCAGCAGTCCAACAGGGCTCGAGCAGTACTTC.

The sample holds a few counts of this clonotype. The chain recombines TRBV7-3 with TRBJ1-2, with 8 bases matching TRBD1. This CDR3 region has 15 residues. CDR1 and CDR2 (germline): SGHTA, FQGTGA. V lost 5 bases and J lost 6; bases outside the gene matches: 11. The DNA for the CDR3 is TGTGCCAGCAGCCCAACCAGGGGGCCGGGCGATGGCTACACCTTC. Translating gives CASSPTRGPGDGYTF. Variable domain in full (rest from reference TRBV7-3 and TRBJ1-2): GAGVSQTPSNKVTEKGKYVELRCDPISGHTALYWYRQSLGQGPEFLIYFQGTGAADDSGLPNDRFFAVRPEGSVSTLKIQRTERGDSAVYLCASSPTRGPGDGYTFGSGTRLTVV.

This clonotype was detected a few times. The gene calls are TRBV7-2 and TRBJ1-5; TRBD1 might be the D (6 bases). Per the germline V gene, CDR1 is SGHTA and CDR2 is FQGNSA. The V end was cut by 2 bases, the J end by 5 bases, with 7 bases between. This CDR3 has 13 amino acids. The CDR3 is CASSLTGYQPQHF. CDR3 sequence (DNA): TGTGCCAGCAGCTTAACAGGGTATCAGCCCCAGCATTTT.

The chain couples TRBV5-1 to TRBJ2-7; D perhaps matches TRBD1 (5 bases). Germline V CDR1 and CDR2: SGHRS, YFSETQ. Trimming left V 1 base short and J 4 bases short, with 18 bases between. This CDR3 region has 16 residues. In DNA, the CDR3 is TGCGCCAGCAGCTTGTTAATAAGGGGAATTCATTACGAGCAGTACTTC. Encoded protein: CASSLLIRGIHYEQYF. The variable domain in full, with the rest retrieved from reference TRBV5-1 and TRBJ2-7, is KAGVTQTPRYLIKTRGQQVTLSCSPISGHRSVSWYQQTPGQGLQFLFEYFSETQRNKGNFPGRFSGRQFSNSRSEMNVSTLELGDSALYLCASSLLIRGIHYEQYFGPGTRLTVT.

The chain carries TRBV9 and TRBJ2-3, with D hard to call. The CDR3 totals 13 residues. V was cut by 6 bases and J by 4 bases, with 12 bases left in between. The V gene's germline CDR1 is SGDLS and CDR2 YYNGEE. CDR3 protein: CASTEVQPDTQYF. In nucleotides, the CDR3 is TGTGCCAGCACGGAAGTGCAGCCAGATACGCAGTATTTT. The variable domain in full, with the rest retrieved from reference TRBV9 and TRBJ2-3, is DSGVTQTPKHLITATGQRVTLRCSPRSGDLSVYWYQQSLDQGLQFLIQYYNGEERAKGNILERFSAQQFPDLHSELNLSSLELGDSALYFCASTEVQPDTQYFGPGTRLTVL.

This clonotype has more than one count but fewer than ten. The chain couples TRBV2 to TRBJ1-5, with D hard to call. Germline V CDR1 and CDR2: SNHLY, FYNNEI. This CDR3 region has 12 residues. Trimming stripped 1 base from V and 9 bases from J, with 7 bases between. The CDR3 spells CASSEEVSPQHF. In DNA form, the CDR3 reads TGTGCCAGCAGTGAAGAAGTGTCGCCCCAGCATTTT.

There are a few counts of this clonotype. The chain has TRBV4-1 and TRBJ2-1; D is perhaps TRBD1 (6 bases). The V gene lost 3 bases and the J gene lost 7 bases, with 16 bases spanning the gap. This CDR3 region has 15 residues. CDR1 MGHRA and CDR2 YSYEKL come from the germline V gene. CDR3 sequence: CASSHPARTENEQFF. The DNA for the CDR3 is TGCGCCAGCAGCCATCCCGCCCGGACAGAGAATGAGCAGTTCTTC.

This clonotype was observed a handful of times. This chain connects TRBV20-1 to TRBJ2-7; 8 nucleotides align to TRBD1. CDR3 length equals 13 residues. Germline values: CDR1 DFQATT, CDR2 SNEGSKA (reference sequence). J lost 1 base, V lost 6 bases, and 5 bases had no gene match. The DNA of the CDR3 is TGCAGTGCCTGGACAGGGAAGTCCTACGAGCAGTACTTC. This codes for CSAWTGKSYEQYF.

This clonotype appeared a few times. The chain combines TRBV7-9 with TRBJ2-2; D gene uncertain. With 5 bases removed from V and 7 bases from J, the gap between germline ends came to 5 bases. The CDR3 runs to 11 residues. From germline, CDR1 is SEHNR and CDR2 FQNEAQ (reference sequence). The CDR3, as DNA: TGTGCCAGCAGCCCTGGCGGGGAGCTGTTTTTT. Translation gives CASSPGGELFF. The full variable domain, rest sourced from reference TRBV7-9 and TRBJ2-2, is DTGVSQNPRHKITKRGQNVTFRCDPISEHNRLYWYRQTLGQGPEFLTYFQNEAQLEKSRLLSDRFSAERPKGSFSTLEIQRTEQGDSAMYLCASSPGGELFFGEGSRLTVL.

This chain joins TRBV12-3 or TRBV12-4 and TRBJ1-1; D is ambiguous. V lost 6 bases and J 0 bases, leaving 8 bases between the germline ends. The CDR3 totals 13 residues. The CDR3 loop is CASSNSMNTEAFF. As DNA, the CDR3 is TGTGCCAGCAGCAACTCAATGAACACTGAAGCTTTCTTT.